One sample yielded the 12 T cell receptor beta chains listed below, sequenced in a study of cytomegalovirus exposure and HLA in healthy donors. 60 Vbeta and 13 Jbeta primers were used in PCR. The method was immunoSEQ multiplex PCR; TCRdb's version includes in-frame clones alone and lacks a portion of them. The sample carries some 70,000 clones, around 78% recorded once. The sample taken for sequencing was PBMCs. The receptors originated from a man between 18 and 35 years old in good health and CMV-seropositive.

A few counts support this clone. The chain uses TRBV6-5 and TRBJ2-7; TRBD2 is a possible D gene (5 bases). There are 13 residues in the CDR3. Germline assignment: CDR1 MNHEY and CDR2 SVGAGI. V was shortened by 0 bases and J by 7 bases, with 10 bases between the two germline ends. CDR3 in amino acids: CASSYSGVSEQYF. In DNA, the CDR3 is TGTGCCAGCAGTTACTCCGGGGTCTCTGAGCAGTACTTC.

This chain's CDR3 is CASSGTSGSATQYF. The CDR3 DNA sequence: TGTGCCAGTAGCGGGACTAGCGGGAGTGCTACGCAGTATTTT. The chain combines TRBV19 with TRBJ2-3, with TRBD2 matching over 14 bases. The ends lost 6 bases at V and 8 bases at J; junction bases unmatched: 4. The CDR3 loop spans 14 amino acids. Germline CDR1 reads LNHDA; CDR2 reads SQIVND (reference sequence).

About this clone itself: The junction departs from the called germline gene at one end, perhaps through a read error. The chain joins TRBV7-7 to TRBJ2-5, with TRBD2 matching 11 bases. The germline CDR1 and CDR2 sequences are SSHAT and FNYEAQ (reference sequence). The CDR3 extends over 16 amino acids. The CDR3 protein is CASSSGLAGNTETQYF. DNA of the CDR3: TGTGCTAGCAGCTCCGGACTAGCGGGTAACACAGAGACCCAGTACTTC. Full variable domain (outside the CDR3, taken from reference TRBV7-7 and TRBJ2-5): GAGVSQSPRYKVTKRGQDVTLRCDPISSHATLYWYQQALGQGPEFLTYFNYEAQPDKSGLPSDRFSAERPEGSISTLTIQRTEQRDSAMYRCASSSGLAGNTETQYFGPGTRLLVL.

CDR3 DNA: TGCGCCAGCAGTGAGGGGGGGGAGAAAGCTTTCTTT. It yields the protein CASSEGGEKAFF. The chain is built from TRBV10-1 and TRBJ1-1; possibly TRBD1 for D (5 bases). Germline V lookup: CDR1 WNHNN, CDR2 SYGVQD (reference sequence). There are 12 residues in the CDR3. V lost 2 bases and J lost 9, with 10 bases in between.

The chain combines TRBV30 with TRBJ2-1; D is unclear. V lost 0 bases and J lost 2, with 5 bases in between. The CDR3 totals 13 residues. Germline V gene data show CDR1 as GTSNPN and CDR2 as SVGIG (reference sequence). CDR3 sequence reads: CAWSVSAYNEQFF. The CDR3 nucleotides read TGTGCCTGGAGTGTATCGGCCTACAATGAGCAGTTCTTC. Combining the CDR3 with reference TRBV30 and TRBJ2-1 gives the whole variable domain SQTIHQWPATLVQPVGSPLSLECTVEGTSNPNLYWYRQAAGRGLQLLFYSVGIGQISSEVPQNLSASRPQDRQFILSSKKLLLSDSGFYLCAWSVSAYNEQFFGPGTRLTVL.

V usage is TRBV7-6 and J usage is TRBJ2-7; 8 nucleotides match TRBD1. The V and J ends lost 1 base and 2 bases, in that order; junction bases with no gene match: 4. The CDR3 runs 15 residues. Germline V gene lookup returns CDR1 SGHVS and CDR2 FNYEAQ. CDR3 amino acids: CASSLEQGVTYEQYF. CDR3 sequence (DNA): TGTGCCAGCAGCTTAGAACAGGGGGTAACCTACGAGCAGTACTTC. The full variable domain, with the rest looked up from reference TRBV7-6 and TRBJ2-7, is GAGVSQSPRYKVTKRGQDVALRCDPISGHVSLYWYRQALGQGPEFLTYFNYEAQQDKSGLPNDRFSAERPEGSISTLTIQRTEQRDSAMYRCASSLEQGVTYEQYFGPGTRLTVT.

This sequence joins TRBV7-8 and TRBJ1-2; tentative D call: TRBD1 (6 bases). The V end lost 3 bases, the J end lost 1 base, and 15 bases lay between the germline ends. The CDR3 length is 16 residues. Germline assignment: CDR1 SGHVS and CDR2 FQNEAQ. The CDR3 protein is CASSFTAAGVNYGYTF. The CDR3 DNA sequence: TGTGCCAGCAGCTTTACTGCGGCAGGGGTTAACTATGGCTACACCTTC. The full variable domain, its missing parts supplied by reference TRBV7-8 and TRBJ1-2, is GAGVSQSPRYKVAKRGQDVALRCDPISGHVSLFWYQQALGQGPEFLTYFQNEAQLDKSGLPSDRFFAERPEGSVSTLKIQRTQQEDSAVYLCASSFTAAGVNYGYTFGSGTRLTVV.

The chain employs TRBV2 and TRBJ2-7; D gene uncertain. Germline assignment: CDR1 SNHLY and CDR2 FYNNEI. V was trimmed by 8 bases and J by 4 bases, leaving 21 bases between them. The length of the CDR3 is 15 residues. The CDR3: CASRRKDLLNYEQYF. CDR3 nucleotides: TGTGCCAGCCGAAGAAAAGACTTATTAAATTACGAGCAGTACTTC.

V is TRBV5-4 and J is TRBJ1-3; 7 bases are a match to TRBD1. There are 15 residues in the CDR3. The germline gives CDR1 SGHNT, CDR2 YYREEE (reference sequence). J lost 2 bases, V lost 4 bases, and 6 bases had no gene match. The CDR3 nucleotides read TGTGCCAGCAGCCTGTCGACAGGGACTGGAAACACCATATATTTT. This translates into CASSLSTGTGNTIYF.

The chain joins TRBV4-2 to TRBJ2-7, with 9 bases matching TRBD1. The CDR3 has 15 residues. V gave up 5 bases and J gave up 1 base; unmatched junction bases: 6. Per the germline V gene, CDR1 is LGHNA and CDR2 is YNFKEQ. CDR3 residues: CASSYDRGSSYEQYF. DNA of the CDR3: TGTGCCAGCAGCTACGACAGGGGGTCGTCCTACGAGCAGTACTTC.

The J gene is TRBJ2-7, the V gene TRBV19; D unclear. CDR1 is LNHDA and CDR2 is SQIVND in the germline V gene (reference sequence). This CDR3 has 13 residues. Trimming removed 6 bases from V and 3 bases from J, with 12 bases in between. For the CDR3, the DNA is TGTGCCAGTAGAGATGGCGGAGACTACGAGCAGTACTTC. Translated: CASRDGGDYEQYF.

This rearrangement joins TRBV6-1 to TRBJ2-7; D uncertain. V was pared by 7 bases and J by 0 bases, with 13 bases between. This CDR3 contains 14 residues. CDR1 and CDR2 (germline): MNHNS, SASEGT. The CDR3 DNA follows: TGTGCCAGCACCCCCCTTCTGAGCTCCTACGAGCAGTACTTC. This codes for CASTPLLSSYEQYF.